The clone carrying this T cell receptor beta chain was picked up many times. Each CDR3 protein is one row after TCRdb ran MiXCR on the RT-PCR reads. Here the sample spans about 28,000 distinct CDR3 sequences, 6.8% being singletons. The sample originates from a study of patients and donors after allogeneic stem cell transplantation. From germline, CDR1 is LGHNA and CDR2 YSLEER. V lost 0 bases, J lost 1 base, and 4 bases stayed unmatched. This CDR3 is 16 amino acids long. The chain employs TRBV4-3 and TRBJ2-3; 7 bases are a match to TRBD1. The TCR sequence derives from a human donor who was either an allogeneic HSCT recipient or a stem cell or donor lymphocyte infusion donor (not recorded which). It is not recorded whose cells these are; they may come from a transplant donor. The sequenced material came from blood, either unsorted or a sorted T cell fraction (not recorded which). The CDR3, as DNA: TGCGCCAGCAGCCAAGATCAAGGGACAGGCACAGATACGCAGTATTTT. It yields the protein CASSQDQGTGTDTQYF.